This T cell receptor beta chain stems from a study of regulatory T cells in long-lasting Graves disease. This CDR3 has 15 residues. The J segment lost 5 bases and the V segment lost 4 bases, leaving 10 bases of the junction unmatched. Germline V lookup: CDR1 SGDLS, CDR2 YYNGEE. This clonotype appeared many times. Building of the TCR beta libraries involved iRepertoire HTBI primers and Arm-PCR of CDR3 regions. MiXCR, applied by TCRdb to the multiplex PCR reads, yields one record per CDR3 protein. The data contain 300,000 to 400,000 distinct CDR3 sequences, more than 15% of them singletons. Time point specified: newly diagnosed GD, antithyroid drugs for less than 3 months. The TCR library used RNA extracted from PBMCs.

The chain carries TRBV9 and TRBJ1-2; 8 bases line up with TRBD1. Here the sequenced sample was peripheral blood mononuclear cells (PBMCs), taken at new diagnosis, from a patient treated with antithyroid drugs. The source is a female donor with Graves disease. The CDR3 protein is CASSSPTGAHYGYTF. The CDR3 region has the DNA TGTGCCAGCAGCTCGCCGACAGGGGCCCATTATGGCTACACCTTC.